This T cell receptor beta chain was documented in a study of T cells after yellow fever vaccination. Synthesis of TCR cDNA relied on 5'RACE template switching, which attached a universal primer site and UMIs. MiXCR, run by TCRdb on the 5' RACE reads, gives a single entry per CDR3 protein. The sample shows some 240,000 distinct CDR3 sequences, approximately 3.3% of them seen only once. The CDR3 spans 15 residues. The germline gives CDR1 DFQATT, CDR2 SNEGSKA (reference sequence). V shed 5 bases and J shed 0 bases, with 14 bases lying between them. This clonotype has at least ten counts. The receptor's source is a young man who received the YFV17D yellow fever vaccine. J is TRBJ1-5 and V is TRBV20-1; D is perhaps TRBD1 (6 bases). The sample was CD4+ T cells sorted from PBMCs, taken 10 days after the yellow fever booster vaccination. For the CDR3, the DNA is TGCAGTGCTCCTGCTGGGGGCAATAGCAATCAGCCCCAGCATTTT. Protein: CSAPAGGNSNQPQHF.